Listed below are T cell receptor beta chains from one sample, sequenced in a study of cytomegalovirus exposure and HLA in healthy donors. TCRdb's copy holds only in-frame clones and misses some; the assay was immunoSEQ multiplex PCR. The sample records over 150,000 clones, 79% being singletons. The specimen sequenced was PBMCs. These receptors originate from a man aged 30-40 years in good health and CMV-seropositive. Both conserved end residues are part of each CDR3. Each record gives: V gene, J gene, D gene, clone size, CDR3 DNA, CDR3 protein. D genes are given only for firm matches. Clone size is given for some rows only: seen once, a few or many times, or a class if the clone is expanded.

>TRBV5-1|TRBJ1-5|NA|few
TGCGCCAGCAGCTTATCAGGGGGCAATCAGCCCCAGCATTTT
CASSLSGGNQPQHF
>TRBV30|TRBJ2-7|TRBD2|NA
TGTGCCTGGAGTGTAGGGCCAGGGAGGGACGAGCAGTACTTC
CAWSVGPGRDEQYF
>TRBV28|TRBJ2-1|TRBD2|NA
TGTGCCAGCACCCGAAGCGGGAGGGGCCAGGGGCAGTTCTTC
CASTRSGRGQGQFF
>TRBV4-1|TRBJ1-1|NA|NA
TGCGCCAGCAAAAATTGGGGCGCAGGAAACACTGAAGCTTTCTTT
CASKNWGAGNTEAFF
>TRBV7-9|TRBJ2-1|TRBD1|NA
TGTGCCAGCAGTTTCGACAGGGGGGGGTACAATGAGCAGTTCTTC
CASSFDRGGYNEQFF
>TRBV27|TRBJ2-7|NA|NA
TGTGCCAGCAGCCCAGTCGGAGACGAGCAGTACTTC
CASSPVGDEQYF
>TRBV6-1|TRBJ2-7|TRBD2|NA
TGTGCCAGCAGTGAATACGGGACTAGCGGGAGAAGTGCCTACGAGCAGTACTTC
CASSEYGTSGRSAYEQYF
>TRBV15|TRBJ1-2|NA|NA
TGTGCCACCAGCAGAGATCAGGGATTCAGCTATGGCTACACCTTC
CATSRDQGFSYGYTF
>TRBV7-2|TRBJ2-7|TRBD2|NA
TGTGCCAGCAGCCAGGGACTCCCGGGGGGTTCCTACGAGCAGTACTTC
CASSQGLPGGSYEQYF
>TRBV5-8|TRBJ2-6|TRBD1|NA
TGTGCCAGCAGCGGACCGGGACAGGGTCCCGGGGCCAACGTCCTGACTTTC
CASSGPGQGPGANVLTF
>TRBV19|TRBJ1-5|TRBD1|NA
TGTGCCAGTAGCCTGGGGCAGGGGGTAAATCAGCCCCAGCATTTT
CASSLGQGVNQPQHF